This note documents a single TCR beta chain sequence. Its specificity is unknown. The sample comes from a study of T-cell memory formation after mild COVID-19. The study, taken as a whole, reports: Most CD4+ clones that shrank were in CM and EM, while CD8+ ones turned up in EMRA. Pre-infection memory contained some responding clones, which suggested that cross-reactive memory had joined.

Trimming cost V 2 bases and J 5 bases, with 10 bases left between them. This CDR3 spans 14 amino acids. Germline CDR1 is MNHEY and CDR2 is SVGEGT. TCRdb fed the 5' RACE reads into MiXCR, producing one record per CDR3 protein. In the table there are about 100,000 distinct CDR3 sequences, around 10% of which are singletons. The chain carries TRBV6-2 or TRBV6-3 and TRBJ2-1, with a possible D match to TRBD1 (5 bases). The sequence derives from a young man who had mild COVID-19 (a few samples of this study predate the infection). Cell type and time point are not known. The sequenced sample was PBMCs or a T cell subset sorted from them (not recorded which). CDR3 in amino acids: CASSYPGAHNEQFF. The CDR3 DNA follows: TGTGCCAGCAGTTACCCTGGGGCCCACAATGAGCAGTTCTTC.